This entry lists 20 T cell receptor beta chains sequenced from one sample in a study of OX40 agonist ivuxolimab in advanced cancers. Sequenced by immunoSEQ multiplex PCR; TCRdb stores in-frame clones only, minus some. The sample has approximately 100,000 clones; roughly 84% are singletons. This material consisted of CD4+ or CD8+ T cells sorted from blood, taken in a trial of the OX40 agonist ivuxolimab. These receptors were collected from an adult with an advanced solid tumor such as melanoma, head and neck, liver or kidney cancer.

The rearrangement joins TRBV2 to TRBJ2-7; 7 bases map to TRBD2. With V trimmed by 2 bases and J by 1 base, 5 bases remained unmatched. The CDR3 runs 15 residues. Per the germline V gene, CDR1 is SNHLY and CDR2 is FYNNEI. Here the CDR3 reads CASSETLAVSYEQYF. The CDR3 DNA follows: TGTGCCAGCAGTGAAACCCTAGCGGTATCCTACGAGCAGTACTTC.

In nucleotides, the CDR3 is TGCGCCAGCAGCTTCGGCAGGGTCTACAATGAGCAGTTCTTC. This encodes CASSFGRVYNEQFF. J is TRBJ2-1 and V is TRBV5-1; D possibly corresponds to TRBD1 (5 bases). In germline, CDR1 is SGHRS, CDR2 YFSETQ. The CDR3 extends over 14 amino acids. The V end lost 2 bases, the J end lost 3 bases, and 9 bases lay between the germline ends.

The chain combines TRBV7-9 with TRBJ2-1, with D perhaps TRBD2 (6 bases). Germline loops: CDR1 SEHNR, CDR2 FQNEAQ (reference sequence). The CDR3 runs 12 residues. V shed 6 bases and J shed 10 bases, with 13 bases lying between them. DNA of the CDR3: TGTGCCAGCAGACCTGGGGGAGGCGAGCAGTTCTTC. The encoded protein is CASRPGGGEQFF.

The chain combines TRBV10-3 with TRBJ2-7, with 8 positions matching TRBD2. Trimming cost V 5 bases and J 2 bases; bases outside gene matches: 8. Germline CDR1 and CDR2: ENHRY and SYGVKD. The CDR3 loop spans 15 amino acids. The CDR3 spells CAISNGLARTYEQYF. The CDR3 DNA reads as TGTGCCATCAGTAACGGACTAGCACGGACCTACGAGCAGTACTTC.

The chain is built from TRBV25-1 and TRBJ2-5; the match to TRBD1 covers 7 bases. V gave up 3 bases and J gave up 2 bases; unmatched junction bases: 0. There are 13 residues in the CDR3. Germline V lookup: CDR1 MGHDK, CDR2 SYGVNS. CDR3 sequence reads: CASSEGQQETQYF. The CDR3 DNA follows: TGTGCCAGCAGTGAGGGACAGCAAGAGACCCAGTACTTC.

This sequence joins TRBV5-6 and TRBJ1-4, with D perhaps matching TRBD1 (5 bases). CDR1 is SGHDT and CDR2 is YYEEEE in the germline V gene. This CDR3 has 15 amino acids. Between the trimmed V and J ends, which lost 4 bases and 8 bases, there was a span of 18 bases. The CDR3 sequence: CASSPGRGKREKLFF. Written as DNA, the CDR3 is TGTGCCAGCAGCCCGGGGCGGGGAAAGAGGGAAAAACTGTTTTTT.

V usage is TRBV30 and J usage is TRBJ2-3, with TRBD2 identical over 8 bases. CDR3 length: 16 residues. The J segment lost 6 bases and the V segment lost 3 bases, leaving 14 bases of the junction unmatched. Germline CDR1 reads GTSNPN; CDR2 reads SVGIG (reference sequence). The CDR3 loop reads CAWSPSPGGSGDTQYF. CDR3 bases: TGTGCCTGGAGCCCTTCCCCGGGGGGGAGTGGTGATACGCAGTATTTT.

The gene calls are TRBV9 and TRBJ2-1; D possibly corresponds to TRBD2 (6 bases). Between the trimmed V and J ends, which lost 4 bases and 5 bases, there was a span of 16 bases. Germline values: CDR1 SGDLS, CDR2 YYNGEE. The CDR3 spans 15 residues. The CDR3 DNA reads TGTGCCAGCAGCCTCTTCGCGGGAAGAGACAATGAGCAGTTCTTC. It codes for CASSLFAGRDNEQFF.

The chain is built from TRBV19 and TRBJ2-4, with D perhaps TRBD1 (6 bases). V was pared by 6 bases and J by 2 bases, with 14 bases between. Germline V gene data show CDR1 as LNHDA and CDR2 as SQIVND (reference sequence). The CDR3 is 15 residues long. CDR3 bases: TGTGCCAGTAGGGATTACAGGGTGACCAAAAACATTCAGTACTTC. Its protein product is CASRDYRVTKNIQYF.

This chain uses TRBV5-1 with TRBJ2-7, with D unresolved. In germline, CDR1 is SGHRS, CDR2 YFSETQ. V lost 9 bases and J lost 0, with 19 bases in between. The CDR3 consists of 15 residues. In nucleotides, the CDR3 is TGCGCCACTCACCCTGGAGAGAGTAGCTCCTACGAGCAGTACTTC. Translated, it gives CATHPGESSSYEQYF.

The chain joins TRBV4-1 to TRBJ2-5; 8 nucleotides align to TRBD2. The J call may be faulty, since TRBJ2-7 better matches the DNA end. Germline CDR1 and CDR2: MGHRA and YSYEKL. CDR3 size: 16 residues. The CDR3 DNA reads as TGCGCCAGCAGCCACCCCAGCGGGAGTAATCGCTACGAGCAGTACTTC. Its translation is CASSHPSGSNRYEQYF.

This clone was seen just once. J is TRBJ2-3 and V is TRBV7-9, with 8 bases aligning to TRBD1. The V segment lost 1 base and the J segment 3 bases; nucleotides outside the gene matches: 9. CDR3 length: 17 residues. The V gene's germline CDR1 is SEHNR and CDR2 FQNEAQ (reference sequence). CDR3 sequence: CASSLVGQGEATDTQYF. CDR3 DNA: TGTGCCAGCAGCTTAGTAGGACAGGGAGAAGCGACAGATACGCAGTATTTT.

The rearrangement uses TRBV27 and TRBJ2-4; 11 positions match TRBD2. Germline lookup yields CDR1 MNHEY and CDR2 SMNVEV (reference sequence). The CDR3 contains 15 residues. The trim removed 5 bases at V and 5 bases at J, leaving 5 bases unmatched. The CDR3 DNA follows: TGTGCCAGCAGTGGGGTAGCGGGAGGGGAAAACATTCAGTACTTC. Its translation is CASSGVAGGENIQYF.

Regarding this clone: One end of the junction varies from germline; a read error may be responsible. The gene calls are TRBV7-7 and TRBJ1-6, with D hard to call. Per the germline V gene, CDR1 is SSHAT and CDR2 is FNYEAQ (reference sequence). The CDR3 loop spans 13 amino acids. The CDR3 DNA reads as TGTGCTAGCAGCTCCCTAGCAAATTCACCCCTCCACTTT. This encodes CASSSLANSPLHF.

CDR3 sequence reads: CASSPGDSEAFF. In nucleotides, the CDR3 is TGTGCCAGCAGCCCAGGGGACAGTGAAGCTTTCTTT. This chain joins TRBV9 and TRBJ1-1; 7 bases are a match to TRBD1. The ends lost 4 bases at V and 7 bases at J; junction bases unmatched: 4. The CDR3 has 12 residues. From germline, CDR1 is SGDLS and CDR2 YYNGEE.

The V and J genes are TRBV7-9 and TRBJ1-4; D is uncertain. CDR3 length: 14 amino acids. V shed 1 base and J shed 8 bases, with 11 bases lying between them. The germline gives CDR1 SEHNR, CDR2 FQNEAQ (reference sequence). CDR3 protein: CASSLGRLREKLFF. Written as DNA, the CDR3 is TGTGCCAGCAGCTTAGGCAGGCTCCGGGAAAAACTGTTTTTT.

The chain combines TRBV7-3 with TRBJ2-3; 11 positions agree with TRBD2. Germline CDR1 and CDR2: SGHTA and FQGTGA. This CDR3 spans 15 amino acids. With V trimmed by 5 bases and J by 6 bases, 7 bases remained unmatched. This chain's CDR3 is CASSQTSGGPDTQYF. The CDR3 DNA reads TGTGCCAGCAGCCAAACTAGCGGGGGACCCGATACGCAGTATTTT.

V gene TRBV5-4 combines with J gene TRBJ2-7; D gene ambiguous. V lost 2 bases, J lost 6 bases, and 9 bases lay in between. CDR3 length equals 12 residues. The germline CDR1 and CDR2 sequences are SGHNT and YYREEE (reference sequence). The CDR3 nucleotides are TGTGCCAGCAGCTTAGCCGTAGGCGAGCAGTACTTC. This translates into CASSLAVGEQYF.

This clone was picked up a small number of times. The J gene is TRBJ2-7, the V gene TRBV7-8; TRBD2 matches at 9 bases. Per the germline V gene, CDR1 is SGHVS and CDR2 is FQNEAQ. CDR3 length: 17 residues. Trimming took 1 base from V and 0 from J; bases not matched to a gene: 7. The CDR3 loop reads CASSLVRAGGTSYEQYF. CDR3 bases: TGTGCCAGCAGCTTAGTTCGGGCGGGAGGGACCTCCTACGAGCAGTACTTC.

CDR3 nucleotides: TGTGCCAGCAGCCCCCGGGTGGATACGCAGTATTTT. Translation gives CASSPRVDTQYF. This chain links TRBV7-9 with TRBJ2-3, with unresolved D. The CDR3 is 12 amino acids. The germline V gene has CDR1 SEHNR and CDR2 FQNEAQ (reference sequence). The ends were cut back, 5 bases at V and 6 bases at J, with 9 bases in the middle. Based on the CDR3 plus reference TRBV7-9 and TRBJ2-3, the full variable domain is DTGVSQNPRHKITKRGQNVTFRCDPISEHNRLYWYRQTLGQGPEFLTYFQNEAQLEKSRLLSDRFSAERPKGSFSTLEIQRTEQGDSAMYLCASSPRVDTQYFGPGTRLTVL.